The clone carrying this T cell receptor beta chain was recorded a few times. The target antigen is unknown. As to treatment: 10-day PBMC culture with coronavirus spike peptide pools or control peptides (ViraFEST assay). T cells were expanded with peptide pools, and expanded clonotypes were identified by TCR sequencing. An Oncomine TCR Beta short-read assay was used to sequence the DNA from cultured CD4+ T cells. TCRdb reprocessed the PCR reads with MiXCR, giving one entry per CDR3 protein. The repertoire holds approximately 13,000 distinct CDR3 sequences, with about two fifths as singletons. The data were taken from a study of vaccination and CD4 T cells after COVID-19. Study-wide context: Cellular stimulation was performed using overlapping spike peptides derived from SARS-CoV-2, HCoV-NL63, HCoV-OC43 and HCoV-229E.

Overall study findings and caveats: Counts of SARS-CoV-2-reactive clonotypes had a median that went from roughly 21 to 40, a nonsignificant change.

The CDR3 is 15 amino acids. Trimming removed 1 base from V and 3 bases from J, with 10 bases in between. The V gene's germline CDR1 is SGHTA and CDR2 FQGNSA. The sequenced sample was CD4+ T cells from blood, cultured in vitro, obtained before SARS-CoV-2 vaccination. This TCR was recovered from a human donor who had recovered from COVID-19. V and J are TRBV7-2 and TRBJ1-5, with D possibly TRBD1 on 6 matching bases. CDR3 coding DNA: TGTGCCAGCAGCTTAGTAAGGGGGGACAATCAGCCCCAGCATTTT. Translating gives CASSLVRGDNQPQHF.